These 24 T cell receptor beta chains came from one sample sequenced in a study of blood T cell repertoires in COVID-19. Profiled with immunoSEQ multiplex PCR; TCRdb holds only in-frame clones, not every one. The sample contains about 130,000 clones, 81% of which appear only once. Sequencing input: peripheral blood. The source is a woman aged 55-70 years with active or convalescent COVID-19.

V and J are TRBV7-9 and TRBJ2-7; TRBD1 matches 12 bases. V gave up 3 bases and J gave up 5 bases; unmatched junction bases: 5. CDR3 length equals 15 residues. Germline CDR1 reads SEHNR; CDR2 reads FQNEAQ (reference sequence). The CDR3 DNA reads TGTGCCAGCAGCTTTCCCGGGACAGGGGGCAACGAGCAGTACTTC. Amino acids: CASSFPGTGGNEQYF.

The V gene is TRBV7-9, the J gene TRBJ2-1; 8 positions match TRBD2. Germline V gene data show CDR1 as SEHNR and CDR2 as FQNEAQ (reference sequence). The CDR3 is 15 residues long. V dropped 3 bases and J dropped 6; count of bases not matched to a gene: 7. As DNA, the CDR3 is TGTGCCAGCAGCTTCCCGGGACTAGACCGCAATGAGCAGTTCTTC. As protein: CASSFPGLDRNEQFF.

The rearrangement links TRBV6-2 or TRBV6-3 to TRBJ2-2; TRBD1 is a possible D gene (6 bases). The CDR3 sequence is 16 residues long. Trimming took 4 bases from V and 6 from J, leaving 18 bases between them. CDR1 is MNHEY, CDR2 SVGEGT, per germline. The CDR3 spells CASSSTRTGFPGELFF. CDR3 nucleotide sequence: TGTGCCAGCAGTTCTACTAGAACAGGGTTCCCCGGGGAGCTGTTTTTT.

This clone showed up just once. This rearrangement joins TRBV18 to TRBJ1-2; D ambiguous. Trimming pared 2 bases from V and 0 bases from J, leaving 7 bases between. This CDR3 has 14 residues. The V gene's germline CDR1 is KGHSH and CDR2 LQKENI. The CDR3 here is CASSPSEANYGYTF. As DNA, the CDR3 is TGTGCCAGCTCACCATCAGAAGCTAACTATGGCTACACCTTC.

This clone has just a few counts. The chain joins TRBV4-1 to TRBJ2-3; the match to TRBD1 covers 8 bases. CDR3 size: 16 residues. Germline values: CDR1 MGHRA, CDR2 YSYEKL. V shed 5 bases and J 1 base; nucleotides not matched to a gene: 8. The CDR3 region is CASSSGTGTGTDTQYF. CDR3 DNA: TGCGCCAGCAGCTCCGGGACAGGCACTGGCACAGATACGCAGTATTTT.

The table lists this clone with a count of one. The chain uses TRBV5-1 and TRBJ1-4; 10 bases fit TRBD1. Germline CDR1 and CDR2: SGHRS and YFSETQ. There are 15 residues in the CDR3. V lost 4 bases to trimming and J lost 7 bases; unmatched junction nucleotides: 7. The CDR3 bases are TGCGCCAGCAGCACTCGACAGGGGGCAGGTGAAAAACTGTTTTTT. As protein: CASSTRQGAGEKLFF.

V and J are TRBV5-4 and TRBJ2-5; D may be TRBD2 (6 bases). Trimming cost V 6 bases and J 4 bases, with 13 bases left between them. Per germline, CDR1 SGHNT and CDR2 YYREEE (reference sequence). CDR3 length: 13 residues. CDR3 DNA: TGTGCCAGCACCATGGGAGGTTCAGAGACCCAGTACTTC. The encoded protein is CASTMGGSETQYF.

The CDR3 sequence is CASSLGRWMNTEAFF. DNA for the CDR3: TGTGCCAGCAGTTTGGGGAGGTGGATGAACACTGAAGCTTTCTTT. This rearrangement joins TRBV27 to TRBJ1-1; D gene uncertain. CDR1 is MNHEY, CDR2 SMNVEV, per germline (reference sequence). The CDR3 totals 15 residues. Trimming took 3 bases from V and 0 from J, leaving 11 bases between them.

The gene calls are TRBV4-2 and TRBJ2-5, with 9 bases fitting TRBD1. The J segment lost 9 bases and the V segment lost 0 bases, leaving 8 bases of the junction unmatched. CDR1 LGHNA and CDR2 YNFKEQ come from the germline V gene. There are 15 residues in the CDR3. The CDR3 loop is CASSQDSGQGNAQYF. CDR3 in DNA: TGTGCCAGCAGCCAAGATTCGGGACAGGGTAATGCCCAGTACTTC.

The rearrangement links TRBV6-5 to TRBJ1-1, with a weak D call TRBD1 (5 bases). Germline CDR1 reads MNHEY; CDR2 reads SVGAGI. With 6 bases removed from V and 1 base from J, the gap between germline ends came to 9 bases. The CDR3 totals 13 residues. The CDR3 here is CASRRQRNTEAFF. As DNA, the CDR3 is TGTGCCAGCAGGAGACAGAGGAACACTGAAGCTTTCTTT.

This clone has a handful of counts. This sequence joins TRBV7-2 and TRBJ1-2, with TRBD1 as a possible D gene (5 bases). V was pared by 5 bases and J by 1 base, with 11 bases between. Germline V gene data show CDR1 as SGHTA and CDR2 as FQGNSA. The CDR3 covers 14 residues. The CDR3 nucleotides are TGTGCCAGCAGCGCACAGACAGTTAACTATGGCTACACCTTC. It translates to CASSAQTVNYGYTF.

The chain carries TRBV7-2 and TRBJ2-2; tentatively, D is TRBD1 (5 bases). Looked up from germline, CDR1 is SGHTA and CDR2 is FQGNSA. Trimming removed 2 bases from V and 4 bases from J, with 5 bases in between. This CDR3 contains 13 residues. The CDR3: CASSLQGTGELFF. The CDR3 DNA reads as TGTGCCAGCAGCTTACAGGGCACCGGGGAGCTGTTTTTT. Using reference TRBV7-2 and TRBJ2-2 for the parts outside the CDR3, the full variable domain is GAGVSQSPSNKVTEKGKDVELRCDPISGHTALYWYRQSLGQGLEFLIYFQGNSAPDKSGLPSDRFSAERTGGSVSTLTIQRTQQEDSAVYLCASSLQGTGELFFGEGSRLTVL.

This clone has just a few counts. The chain employs TRBV24-1 and TRBJ2-1; 11 nucleotides agree with TRBD1. V shed 4 bases, J shed 0 bases, and the junction held 22 bases outside the gene matches. Germline-derived CDR1 and CDR2 are KGHDR and SFDVKD. The CDR3 runs 23 residues. CDR3 sequence (DNA): TGTGCCACCAGTGACACCGGGACAGGGGGTAGCAGAACCCCCGGATCCTCCTACAATGAGCAGTTCTTC. It codes for CATSDTGTGGSRTPGSSYNEQFF.

The chain carries TRBV6-5 and TRBJ2-7; 8 bases map to TRBD2. Germline V gene data show CDR1 as MNHEY and CDR2 as SVGAGI. The V segment lost 7 bases and the J segment 6 bases; nucleotides outside the gene matches: 11. The CDR3 length is 14 residues. The chain's CDR3 is CASTDGGVVVEQYF. CDR3 DNA: TGTGCCAGCACCGACGGGGGGGTCGTTGTCGAGCAGTACTTC.

V gene TRBV5-6 combines with J gene TRBJ1-6, with TRBD1 as a possible D gene (5 bases). The CDR3 is 16 amino acids. Trimming took off 0 bases at V and 7 bases at J, with 14 bases between the two ends. The germline V gene has CDR1 SGHDT and CDR2 YYEEEE. The CDR3 here is CASSLVSAGGNSPLHF. The DNA for the CDR3 is TGTGCCAGCAGCTTGGTTTCCGCGGGGGGAAATTCACCCCTCCACTTT.

The chain has TRBV28 and TRBJ1-4; TRBD1 aligns across 8 bases. J was trimmed by 5 bases and V by 6 bases; bases with no gene match: 8. The germline gives CDR1 MDHEN, CDR2 SYDVKM. CDR3 length equals 15 residues. The CDR3 protein is CASRARGQGNEKLFF. The CDR3 bases are TGTGCCAGCAGGGCAAGAGGACAGGGCAATGAAAAACTGTTTTTT. Drawing the rest from reference TRBV28 and TRBJ1-4, the complete variable domain is DVKVTQSSRYLVKRTGEKVFLECVQDMDHENMFWYRQDPGLGLRLIYFSYDVKMKEKGDIPEGYSVSREKKERFSLILESASTNQTSMYLCASRARGQGNEKLFFGSGTQLSVL.

The V gene is TRBV7-2, the J gene TRBJ2-1; 10 bases match TRBD2. From germline, CDR1 is SGHTA and CDR2 FQGNSA. The CDR3 contains 15 residues. The V segment lost 3 bases and the J segment 4 bases; nucleotides outside the gene matches: 3. The CDR3 here is CASSLLAGEYNEQFF. CDR3 nucleotides: TGTGCCAGCAGCTTGCTAGCGGGAGAATACAATGAGCAGTTCTTC.

The gene calls are TRBV11-2 and TRBJ1-2, with D perhaps TRBD1 (5 bases). The CDR3 contains 13 residues. The germline V and J ends were trimmed by 5 bases and 5 bases, with 12 bases remaining between them. Germline CDR1 is SGHAT and CDR2 is FQNNGV. CDR3 coding DNA: TGTGCCAGCAGCCCCGGGGGGGTATATGGCTACACCTTC. Protein: CASSPGGVYGYTF. Looking up the rest from reference TRBV11-2 and TRBJ1-2 gives the full variable domain: EAGVAQSPRYKIIEKRQSVAFWCNPISGHATLYWYQQILGQGPKLLIQFQNNGVVDDSQLPKDRFSAERLKGVDSTLKIQPAKLEDSAVYLCASSPGGVYGYTFGSGTRLTVV.

V gene TRBV6-5 combines with J gene TRBJ1-1, with 7 bases fitting TRBD1. V trimming: 0 bases; J trimming: 3 bases; junction bases outside the gene matches: 4. CDR3 length equals 15 residues. Germline CDR1 and CDR2: MNHEY and SVGAGI. CDR3: CASSYSIQGDTEAFF. The CDR3, as DNA: TGTGCCAGCAGTTACTCGATTCAGGGGGACACTGAAGCTTTCTTT.

This chain connects TRBV6-2 or TRBV6-3 to TRBJ1-5, with 9 bases identical to TRBD1. The CDR3 totals 16 residues. J lost 4 bases, V lost 6 bases, and 10 bases had no gene match. Germline CDR1 reads MNHEY; CDR2 reads SVGEGT. CDR3 sequence (DNA): TGTGCCAGCAGCCCGACAGGGGGAGGGTCAAATCAGCCCCAGCATTTT. As protein: CASSPTGGGSNQPQHF.

The chain joins TRBV6-5 to TRBJ2-3; 8 bases are shared with TRBD2. The trim removed 2 bases at V and 4 bases at J, leaving 5 bases unmatched. This CDR3 contains 15 residues. Germline CDR1 MNHEY, CDR2 SVGAGI. In DNA form, the CDR3 reads TGTGCCAGCAGTTACAGCGGGAGAAGCCCAGATACGCAGTATTTT. This translates into CASSYSGRSPDTQYF.

The V and J genes are TRBV28 and TRBJ1-1; D unclear. Germline V gene data show CDR1 as MDHEN and CDR2 as SYDVKM. Trimming left V 1 base short and J 11 bases short, with 20 bases between. There are 15 residues in the CDR3. CDR3 amino acids: CASSLFREIPSGAFF. CDR3 in DNA: TGTGCCAGCAGTTTATTTAGGGAGATTCCGTCGGGGGCTTTCTTT.

CDR3 region: CASSLDGGSNQPQHF. In nucleotides, the CDR3 is TGTGCCAGCAGTTTGGACGGAGGAAGCAATCAGCCCCAGCATTTT. This chain uses TRBV28 with TRBJ1-5; D call uncertain. The CDR3 contains 15 residues. In germline, CDR1 is MDHEN, CDR2 SYDVKM. Between the trimmed V and J ends, which lost 3 bases and 1 base, there was a span of 10 bases.

The gene calls are TRBV14 and TRBJ1-6; 8 bases align to TRBD1. Germline CDR1 and CDR2: SGHDN and FVKESK. The CDR3 is 15 amino acids. V trimming: 4 bases; J trimming: 10 bases; junction bases outside the gene matches: 9. CDR3 in amino acids: CASSPAGQGRSPLHF. The CDR3 nucleotides are TGTGCCAGCAGCCCCGCCGGACAGGGCAGGTCACCCCTCCACTTT.